The TCR beta chain under discussion was sequenced for a study of CD4+ T cells in melanoma. The method was immunoSEQ multiplex PCR; TCRdb's version includes in-frame clones alone and lacks a portion of them. The repertoire holds 7,500 to 10,000 clones, with approximately 69% as singletons. General study results and limits: Neoantigen-specific CD4+ T cells in melanoma reportedly had diverse differentiation states.

In the case of this clone: Its target is not known.

This clonotype was sampled from a human donor with melanoma. Sequencing used peripheral blood.

CDR3 coding DNA: TGTGCCATCAGTGAGGGTCAATGGGCAGCGCGTCCTAACTATGGCTACACCTTC. It translates to CAISEGQWAARPNYGYTF. This chain uses TRBV10-3 with TRBJ1-2; D is uncertain. The CDR3 extends over 18 amino acids. Germline loops: CDR1 ENHRY, CDR2 SYGVKD. The V and J ends lost 2 bases and 0 bases respectively, with 19 bases between them.